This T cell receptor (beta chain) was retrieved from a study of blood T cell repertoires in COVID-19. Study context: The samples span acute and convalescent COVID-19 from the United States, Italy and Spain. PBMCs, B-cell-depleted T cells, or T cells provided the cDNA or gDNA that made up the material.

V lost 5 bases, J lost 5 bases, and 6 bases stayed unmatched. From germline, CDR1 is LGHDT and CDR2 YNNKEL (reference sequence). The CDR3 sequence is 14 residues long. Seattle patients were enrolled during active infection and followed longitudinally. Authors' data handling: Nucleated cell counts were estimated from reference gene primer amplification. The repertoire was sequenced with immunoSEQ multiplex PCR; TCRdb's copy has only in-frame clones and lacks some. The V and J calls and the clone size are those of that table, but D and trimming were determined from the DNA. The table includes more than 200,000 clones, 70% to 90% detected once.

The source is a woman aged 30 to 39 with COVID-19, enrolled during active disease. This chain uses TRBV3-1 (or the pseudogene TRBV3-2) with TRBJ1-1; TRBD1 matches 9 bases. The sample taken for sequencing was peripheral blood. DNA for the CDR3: TGTGCCAGCAGCTCCGGGACAGGGTGGACTGAAGCTTTCTTT. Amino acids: CASSSGTGWTEAFF.